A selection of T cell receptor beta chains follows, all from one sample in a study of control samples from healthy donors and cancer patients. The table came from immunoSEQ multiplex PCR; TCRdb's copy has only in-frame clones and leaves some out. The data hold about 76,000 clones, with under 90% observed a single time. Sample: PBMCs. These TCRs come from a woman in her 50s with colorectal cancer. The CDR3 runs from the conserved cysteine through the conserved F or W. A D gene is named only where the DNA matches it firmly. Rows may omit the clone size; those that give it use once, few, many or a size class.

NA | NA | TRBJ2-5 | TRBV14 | TGTGCCAGCAGCCAAGATTGGGGAAAGACCCAGTACTTC | CASSQDWGKTQYF
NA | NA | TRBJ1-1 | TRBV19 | TGTGCCAGTAGTATCAGGGGCGCGGTCACTGAAGCTTTCTTT | CASSIRGAVTEAFF
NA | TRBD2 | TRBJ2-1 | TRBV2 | TGTGCCAGCCGCGTGGGACTAGCGGGAGACAATGAGCAGTTCTTC | CASRVGLAGDNEQFF
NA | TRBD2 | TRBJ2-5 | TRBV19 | TGTGCCAGTAGTCGTACTAGCGGGGGGCCGGAGACCCAGTACTTC | CASSRTSGGPETQYF
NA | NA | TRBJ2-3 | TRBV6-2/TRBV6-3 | TGTGCCAGCAGTTACCTAGCCACAGATACGCAGTATTTT | CASSYLATDTQYF
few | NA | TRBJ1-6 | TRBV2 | TGTGCCAGCAGTTCCGGGGATGGTTCACCCCTCCACTTT | CASSSGDGSPLHF
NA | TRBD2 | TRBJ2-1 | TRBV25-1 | TGTGCCAGCAAGGATGCGGGGGGGACCAATGAGCAGTTCTTC | CASKDAGGTNEQFF
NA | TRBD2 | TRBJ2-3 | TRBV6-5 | TGTGCCAGCAGCCCCGGGGGAGCGGGGGGAGATACGCAGTATTTT | CASSPGGAGGDTQYF
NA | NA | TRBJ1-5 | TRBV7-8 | TGTGCCAGCAGCAACGCCGCGGGGGCGGGTCAGCCCCAGCATTTT | CASSNAAGAGQPQHF
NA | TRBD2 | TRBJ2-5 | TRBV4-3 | TGCGCCAGCAGCCAAGGGCGGGGGGACGAGACCCAGTACTTC | CASSQGRGDETQYF
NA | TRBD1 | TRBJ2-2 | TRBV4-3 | TGCGCCAGCAGCCAAGATCGAACAGGGGGGAGCACCGGGGAGCTGTTTTTT | CASSQDRTGGSTGELFF
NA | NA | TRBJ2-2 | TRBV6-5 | TGTGCCAGCACTAATCTAGGGGTCTTCGGGGAGCTGTTTTTT | CASTNLGVFGELFF
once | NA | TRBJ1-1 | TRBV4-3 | TGCGCCAGCAGCCAAGATGGAAAGACTGAAGCTTTCTTT | CASSQDGKTEAFF
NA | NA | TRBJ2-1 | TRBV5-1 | TGCGCCAGCAGCTCCGGACAGACGAGCTCCTACAATGAGCAGTTCTTC | CASSSGQTSSYNEQFF
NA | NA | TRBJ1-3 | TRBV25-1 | TGTGCCAGCACGGTGGAAAACGGAAACACCATATATTTT | CASTVENGNTIYF
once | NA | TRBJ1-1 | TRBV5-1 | TGCGCCAGCAGCTTGGAGGCGAGGAACACTGAAGCTTTCTTT | CASSLEARNTEAFF
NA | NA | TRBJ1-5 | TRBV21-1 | TGTGCCAGCAGCAAAACCCCCCTACAGGGTTCAAATAGCAATCAGCCCCAGCATTTT | CASSKTPLQGSNSNQPQHF
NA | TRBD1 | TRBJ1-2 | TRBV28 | TGTGCCAGCAGTCTCAGGGGGTATGGCTACACCTTC | CASSLRGYGYTF
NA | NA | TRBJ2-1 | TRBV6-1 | TGTGCCAGCAGTGAAACCCTCAATGAGCAGTTCTTC | CASSETLNEQFF
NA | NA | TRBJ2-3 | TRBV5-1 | TGCGCCAGCAGCTTAAGGGATACGCAGTATTTT | CASSLRDTQYF
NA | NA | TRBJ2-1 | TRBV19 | TGTGCCAGTAGTATCCGCTTAGACTGGGTCTCCTACAATGAGCAGTTCTTC | CASSIRLDWVSYNEQFF
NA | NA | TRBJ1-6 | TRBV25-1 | TGTGCCAGCAGTGAAGTAGGAGGGTATAATTCACCCCTCCACTTT | CASSEVGGYNSPLHF
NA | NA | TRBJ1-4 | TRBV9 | TGTGCCAGCAGCGGCGGGGGTTCCCTAGTAGGAAAACTGTTTTTT | CASSGGGSLVGKLFF
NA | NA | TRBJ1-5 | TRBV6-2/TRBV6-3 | TGTGCCAGCAGTTACGGGGTTCGTCAGCCCCAGCATTTT | CASSYGVRQPQHF
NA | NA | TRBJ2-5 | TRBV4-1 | TGCGCCAGCAGCCTCGCCGGCGGTATCCAAGAGACCCAGTACTTC | CASSLAGGIQETQYF
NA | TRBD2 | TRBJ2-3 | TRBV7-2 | TGTGCCAGCAGCTTAAATGGGCGGGGGTCCCCAGATACGCAGTATTTT | CASSLNGRGSPDTQYF
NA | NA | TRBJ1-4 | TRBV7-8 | TGTGCCAGCAGCTTAACGACGGAAGGAGAAAAACTGTTTTTT | CASSLTTEGEKLFF